The subject of this entry is one T cell receptor (beta chain). Antigen unknown. This record belongs to a study of OX40 agonist ivuxolimab in advanced cancers. CDR1 and CDR2 from the germline V gene are KGHSH and LQKENI. The V segment lost 3 bases and the J segment 8 bases; nucleotides outside the gene matches: 10. The CDR3 is made up of 17 amino acids. Measured with immunoSEQ multiplex PCR; TCRdb has only the in-frame clones, and not every one. The sample contains about 79,000 clones, approximately 91% of which appear only once. Overall study findings and caveats: Both CD4+ and CD8+ T cell populations in blood had undergone clonal expansion by week 6 at 0.1 to 3.0 mg/kg.

This receptor was taken from an adult with an advanced solid tumor such as melanoma, head and neck, liver or kidney cancer. The chain combines TRBV18 with TRBJ2-1, with TRBD2 matching over 13 bases. This specimen consisted of CD4+ or CD8+ T cells sorted from blood, obtained in a trial of the OX40 agonist ivuxolimab. The CDR3 spells CASSPVTGTSGAYEQFF. The CDR3 nucleotides are TGTGCCAGCTCACCTGTCACCGGGACTAGCGGGGCGTATGAGCAGTTCTTC.